The clone carrying this T cell receptor beta chain has only a few counts. This sample stems from a study of T and B cells in COVID-19 patients. TRB rearrangements were amplified by multiplex PCR with BIOMED2 TRB-A/B primers. TCRdb re-analysed the multiplex PCR reads in MiXCR, keeping a single row per CDR3 protein. The sample carries around 20,000 distinct CDR3 sequences, approximately 30% recorded once. TRB was amplified from approximately 250-500 ng of blood genomic DNA. Germline V CDR1 and CDR2: MNHNY, SVGAGI (reference sequence). The CDR3 is 14 residues long. V gave up 2 bases and J gave up 7 bases, with 11 bases separating them.

The sequencing sample was made of blood. This clonotype was obtained from a human donor who had recovered from COVID-19. The rearrangement uses TRBV6-6 and TRBJ1-4; D ambiguous. This chain's CDR3 is CASSYAGYGEKLFF. CDR3 DNA sequence: TGTGCCAGCAGTTACGCGGGATACGGTGAAAAACTGTTTTTT.